This TCR beta chain originates from a study of cytomegalovirus exposure and HLA in healthy donors. The study's findings and limits: The study had only CMV serostatus as immune exposure information. Cytomegalovirus status was reportedly diagnosed by the classifier with high specificity and sensitivity. Previously analyzed data showed that most TCR beta V segments were productive at a frequency of about 90% or about 30%. Specificity of three CMV-associated chains for CMV antigens was verified in vitro.

The table lists this clone with a few counts. Its antigen remains unidentified. V was pared by 5 bases and J by 10 bases, with 10 bases of the junction left unmatched. The CDR3 sequence is 15 residues long. Germline CDR1 reads SGHVT; CDR2 reads SQSDAQ. 13 Jbeta primers and 60 Vbeta primers were used for the PCR. Sequenced by immunoSEQ multiplex PCR; TCRdb stores in-frame clones only, minus some. Among over 85,000 clones listed, roughly four fifths were seen once. This rearrangement joins TRBV7-4 to TRBJ2-1, with 11 bases that match TRBD2. The sequenced material came from PBMCs. The source of this sequence is a male donor in good health and CMV-seropositive. The CDR3 DNA is TGTGCCAGCAGCATACTAGCGGGAGAATCCCAAGAGCAGTTCTTC. Translated: CASSILAGESQEQFF.